The rows below give T cell receptor beta chains drawn from one sample of a study of technical replicates of blood from a handful of donors. The table came from immunoSEQ multiplex PCR; TCRdb's copy has only in-frame clones and leaves some out. The repertoire holds 70,000 to 85,000 clones, with over 95% as singletons. The sequenced sample consisted of T cells isolated from PBMCs. All receptors come from a human donor in good health. Both conserved end residues are part of each CDR3. Each record gives: V gene, J gene, CDR3 length, clone size, D gene, CDR3 protein, CDR3 DNA. The D gene is left open where the match is weak. Clone size is given for some rows only: seen once, a few or many times, or a class if the clone is expanded.

>TRBV7-7|TRBJ1-1|13|.|TRBD1
CASSLGQGTEAFF
TGTGCTAGCAGCTTAGGACAGGGAACTGAAGCTTTCTTT
>TRBV4-1|TRBJ2-5|13|.|TRBD1
CASSQGQGETQYF
TGCGCCAGCAGCCAAGGACAGGGAGAGACCCAGTACTTC
>TRBV5-4|TRBJ2-3|15|.|TRBD2
CASGPGLAIADTQYF
TGTGCCAGCGGACCGGGACTAGCGATTGCAGATACGCAGTATTTT
>TRBV12-5|TRBJ1-5|16|.|TRBD1
CASGLGNRGGNQPQHF
TGTGCTAGTGGTTTGGGCAACAGGGGTGGCAATCAGCCCCAGCATTTT
>TRBV5-1|TRBJ2-3|14|.|TRBD2
CASSPGLVTDTQYF
TGCGCCAGCAGCCCGGGACTAGTCACAGATACGCAGTATTTT
>TRBV2|TRBJ1-4|17|.|TRBD1
CASSEEPGTTGVEKLFF
TGTGCCAGCAGTGAAGAACCCGGGACAACAGGGGTTGAAAAACTGTTTTTT
>TRBV10-1|TRBJ2-7|16|.|TRBD1
CASSTGTGGLSYEQYF
TGCGCCAGCAGTACCGGGACAGGGGGCCTCTCCTACGAGCAGTACTTC
>TRBV29-1|TRBJ1-1|11|.|.
CSVLLNTEAFF
TGCAGCGTTCTCCTGAACACTGAAGCTTTCTTT
>TRBV6-1|TRBJ1-1|11|.|.
CASIEPAEAFF
TGTGCCAGCATCGAACCGGCTGAAGCTTTCTTT
>TRBV6-1|TRBJ2-7|15|.|TRBD2
CASIPGLAGFYEQYF
TGTGCCAGCATTCCGGGACTAGCGGGATTTTACGAGCAGTACTTC
>TRBV6-4|TRBJ1-6|13|.|TRBD1
CASRVTGDSPLHF
TGTGCCAGCAGGGTGACAGGGGATTCACCCCTCCACTTT
>TRBV30|TRBJ1-2|11|.|.
CAWRRNYGYTF
TGTGCCTGGAGGCGAAACTATGGCTACACCTTC
>TRBV27|TRBJ2-7|15|.|TRBD2
CASRQTSGSSYEQYF
TGTGCCAGCAGACAAACTAGCGGGAGCTCCTACGAGCAGTACTTC
>TRBV19|TRBJ1-5|13|few|.
CASSIDRYQPQHF
TGTGCCAGTAGTATTGACAGGTATCAGCCCCAGCATTTT
>TRBV5-1|TRBJ1-1|13|few|.
CASTRLENTEAFF
TGCGCCAGCACCCGGCTAGAGAACACTGAAGCTTTCTTT
>TRBV7-2|TRBJ2-7|15|.|TRBD1
CASSGPGQGIYEQYF
TGTGCCAGCAGCGGACCGGGACAGGGGATCTACGAGCAGTACTTC
>TRBV9|TRBJ1-1|14|.|TRBD1
CASSATGTGGEAFF
TGTGCCAGCAGCGCAACCGGGACAGGGGGCGAAGCTTTCTTT
>TRBV29-1|TRBJ2-5|13|.|TRBD2
CSGVAGIQETQYF
TGCAGCGGGGTAGCGGGTATCCAAGAGACCCAGTACTTC
>TRBV27|TRBJ2-3|17|once|TRBD2
CASSRGLAGGPGDTQYF
TGTGCCAGCAGCCGGGGACTAGCGGGAGGCCCAGGGGATACGCAGTATTTT
>TRBV18|TRBJ1-2|14|.|TRBD1
CASSPPGTGNGYTF
TGTGCCAGCTCACCCCCCGGGACAGGGAATGGCTACACCTTC
>TRBV12-5|TRBJ2-1|15|.|.
CASGPGQAPYNEQFF
TGTGCTAGTGGACCAGGACAAGCACCCTACAATGAGCAGTTCTTC
>TRBV2|TRBJ1-1|14|.|.
CASTRGRSNTEAFF
TGTGCCAGCACGCGGGGACGGTCGAACACTGAAGCTTTCTTT
>TRBV15|TRBJ1-5|15|.|.
CATGSVGAGNQPQHF
TGTGCCACCGGCAGTGTGGGGGCTGGCAATCAGCCCCAGCATTTT
>TRBV27|TRBJ2-7|13|.|TRBD1
CASKDTGVHEQYF
TGTGCCAGCAAAGACACAGGGGTCCACGAGCAGTACTTC
>TRBV7-9|TRBJ1-1|12|.|.
CASSPDFIEAFF
TGTGCCAGCAGCCCCGACTTCATTGAAGCTTTCTTT
>TRBV28|TRBJ1-4|14|.|.
CASSYQGLNEKLFF
TGTGCCAGCAGTTATCAGGGACTTAATGAAAAACTGTTTTTT